The clone carrying this T cell receptor (beta chain) was seen a handful of times. Measured with immunoSEQ multiplex PCR; TCRdb has only the in-frame clones, and not every one. Seen here are 60,000 to 85,000 clones, about 88% observed once, and the top ten hold roughly 19%. J gave up 4 bases and V 6 bases, and 6 bases lay outside the gene matches. This CDR3 has 14 residues. Per germline, CDR1 MRHNA and CDR2 SNTAGT. This record belongs to a study of blood T cell repertoires in COVID-19. This sequence joins TRBV6-4 and TRBJ2-3, with 8 positions matching TRBD1. The TCR was taken from a human donor in a cohort sampled during active COVID-19. The specimen sequenced was peripheral blood. CDR3 bases: TGTGCCAGCAGCCTGACAGGGGTGTCAGATACGCAGTATTTT. It is translated as CASSLTGVSDTQYF.